The 19 T cell receptor beta chains presented below share a single source sample, sequenced in a study of glioma-infiltrating T cells after dendritic cell vaccination. Generated by immunoSEQ multiplex PCR, the TCRdb table keeps only in-frame clones and is missing some. The table records fewer than 110,000 clones, around 81% of them present only once. Specimen: blood, collected before dendritic cell vaccination. These receptors all stem from a human donor with glioblastoma.

The V call is TRBV9, the J call TRBJ1-2; TRBD1 aligns across 11 bases. The junction had 9 bases not matched to a gene; V was cut back by 7 bases and J by 7 bases. Germline V gene sequence: CDR1 SGDLS, CDR2 YYNGEE. This CDR3 is 14 amino acids long. CDR3 nucleotides: TGTGCCAGCGGCCGGACAGGGGGCGTTGGTGGCTACACCTTC. Its protein product is CASGRTGGVGGYTF.

In its sample, this clone was seen a few times. This chain's CDR3 is CASIGTVSTYEQYF. The DNA for the CDR3 is TGTGCCAGCATCGGAACAGTTTCTACCTACGAGCAGTACTTC. The J gene is TRBJ2-7, the V gene TRBV7-9; D gene unclear. Per germline, CDR1 SEHNR and CDR2 FQNEAQ (reference sequence). Between the trimmed V and J ends, which lost 7 bases and 2 bases, there was a span of 15 bases. There are 14 residues in the CDR3. The complete variable domain, with remaining parts taken from reference TRBV7-9 and TRBJ2-7, reads DTGVSQNPRHKITKRGQNVTFRCDPISEHNRLYWYRQTLGQGPEFLTYFQNEAQLEKSRLLSDRFSAERPKGSFSTLEIQRTEQGDSAMYLCASIGTVSTYEQYFGPGTRLTVT.

J is TRBJ1-3 and V is TRBV30; TRBD1 might be the D (6 bases). Trimming pared 0 bases from V and 6 bases from J, leaving 30 bases between. Germline lookup yields CDR1 GTSNPN and CDR2 SVGIG (reference sequence). The CDR3 has 20 amino acids. CDR3: CAWSVEVGQGKRTRSNTIYF. The CDR3 region has the DNA TGTGCCTGGAGTGTAGAAGTCGGGCAGGGGAAGAGGACTAGATCAAACACCATATATTTT.

The chain links TRBV30 to TRBJ1-1; 9 bases map to TRBD1. J gave up 4 bases and V 2 bases, and 2 bases lay outside the gene matches. Germline CDR1 is GTSNPN and CDR2 is SVGIG (reference sequence). This CDR3 spans 13 amino acids. The CDR3 here is CAWSKTGGTEAFF. CDR3 sequence (DNA): TGTGCCTGGAGTAAGACAGGGGGCACTGAAGCTTTCTTT. The variable domain in full, completed from reference TRBV30 and TRBJ1-1, reads SQTIHQWPATLVQPVGSPLSLECTVEGTSNPNLYWYRQAAGRGLQLLFYSVGIGQISSEVPQNLSASRPQDRQFILSSKKLLLSDSGFYLCAWSKTGGTEAFFGQGTRLTVV.

This chain connects TRBV21-1 to TRBJ2-7; TRBD2, the table's D call, was not compared with the DNA. TRBV21-1 is reported as a pseudogene. This CDR3 spans 16 amino acids. CDR3 protein: CASSADRRGEAYEQYF. As DNA, the CDR3 is TGTGCCAGCAGCGCCGACAGGCGGGGGGAAGCCTACGAGCAGTACTTC.

The gene calls are TRBV7-8 and TRBJ1-5; D call uncertain. The CDR3 length is 15 residues. Germline CDR1 reads SGHVS; CDR2 reads FQNEAQ. V lost 1 base and J 5 bases, leaving 12 bases between the germline ends. For the CDR3, the DNA is TGTGCCAGCAGCTTAGAATCGGAGAGGGATCAGCCCCAGCATTTT. It codes for CASSLESERDQPQHF.

This clone was observed many times. The chain couples TRBV30 to TRBJ1-5; D call uncertain. V dropped 1 base and J dropped 2 bases, with 9 bases sitting between them. The CDR3 covers 14 residues. CDR1 is GTSNPN and CDR2 is SVGIG in the germline V gene (reference sequence). This CDR3 is CAWSGGEGNQPQHF. Here the CDR3 DNA reads TGTGCCTGGAGTGGTGGGGAGGGCAATCAGCCCCAGCATTTT.

J is TRBJ2-1 and V is TRBV2, with TRBD1 identical over 7 bases. The germline V gene has CDR1 SNHLY and CDR2 FYNNEI. V lost 5 bases to trimming and J lost 2 bases; unmatched junction nucleotides: 9. The CDR3 runs 16 residues. CDR3 DNA sequence: TGTGCCAGCAGTCCCAGAGGGGACAGAGCCTACAATGAGCAGTTCTTC. Protein: CASSPRGDRAYNEQFF.

The V gene is TRBV18, the J gene TRBJ2-3; 7 positions agree with TRBD2. Germline assignment: CDR1 KGHSH and CDR2 LQKENI. There are 15 residues in the CDR3. After removal of 3 bases from V and 2 bases from J, the junction contained 5 bases not matched to a gene. The CDR3 here is CASSPASGNTDTQYF. The CDR3 coding sequence is TGTGCCAGCTCACCGGCTAGCGGTAACACAGATACGCAGTATTTT.

The V gene is TRBV18, the J gene TRBJ2-7; 8 bases match TRBD2. The V gene's germline CDR1 is KGHSH and CDR2 LQKENI. This CDR3 is built from 15 residues. The J segment lost 6 bases and the V segment lost 1 base, leaving 8 bases of the junction unmatched. The CDR3 region is CASSPLSVGGAEQYF. The CDR3 DNA reads as TGTGCCAGCTCACCACTTTCGGTCGGGGGGGCCGAGCAGTACTTC.

This clone was recorded a few times. The chain recombines TRBV4-1 with TRBJ1-3; 8 bases fit TRBD1. J was trimmed by 4 bases and V by 3 bases; bases with no gene match: 8. Germline V gives CDR1 MGHRA, CDR2 YSYEKL. The CDR3 spans 16 residues. CDR3 bases: TGCGCCAGCAGCCAGGCCCAGGGGGCGGAAGGAAACACCATATATTTT. The encoded protein is CASSQAQGAEGNTIYF.

The rearrangement joins TRBV7-2 to TRBJ1-2, with TRBD1 matching over 9 bases. Germline V gene sequence: CDR1 SGHTA, CDR2 FQGNSA. This CDR3 contains 15 residues. V lost 5 bases and J lost 5; bases outside the gene matches: 9. Here the CDR3 DNA reads TGTGCCAGCAGCGAACTTGACAGGGGGAATTATGGCTACACCTTC. Its translation: CASSELDRGNYGYTF.

The chain combines TRBV27 with TRBJ1-1; possible D gene TRBD1, 5 bases. This CDR3 has 14 amino acids. V lost 6 bases and J 3 bases, leaving 14 bases between the germline ends. Per the germline V gene, CDR1 is MNHEY and CDR2 is SMNVEV (reference sequence). The CDR3 here is CASSPPGGDTEAFF. CDR3 DNA sequence: TGTGCCAGCAGCCCCCCGGGGGGAGACACTGAAGCTTTCTTT.

This chain connects TRBV7-2 to TRBJ1-6, with a tentative D call TRBD1 (5 bases). The V end was cut by 1 base, the J end by 10 bases, with 14 bases between. Germline V gene data show CDR1 as SGHTA and CDR2 as FQGNSA. The CDR3 loop spans 15 amino acids. Here the CDR3 reads CASSLVGGLESPLHF. The CDR3 DNA reads TGTGCCAGCAGCTTAGTGGGGGGGTTAGAATCACCCCTCCACTTT.

In this sample, this clone turned up a few times. V and J are TRBV5-1 and TRBJ1-4; the match to TRBD1 covers 8 bases. Germline-derived CDR1 and CDR2 are SGHRS and YFSETQ. Trimming at V came to 0 bases and at J to 4 bases, leaving 8 bases not matched to a gene. There are 17 residues in the CDR3. Here the CDR3 DNA reads TGCGCCAGCAGCTTGGCGCCAGGGGGCGCGGGTAATGAAAAACTGTTTTTT. Translating it yields CASSLAPGGAGNEKLFF.

This chain connects TRBV15 to TRBJ2-3; 9 positions match TRBD2. Germline CDR1 reads LNHNV; CDR2 reads YYDKDF (reference sequence). The CDR3 sequence is 15 residues long. Trimming removed 3 bases from V and 4 bases from J; junction bases left unmatched: 5. The CDR3 DNA reads as TGTGCCACCAGCAGTAGAGCGGGGGGCCCAGATACGCAGTATTTT. Its protein is CATSSRAGGPDTQYF.

This clone was picked up a small number of times. This chain joins TRBV19 and TRBJ1-2, with D perhaps TRBD1 (6 bases). Germline values: CDR1 LNHDA, CDR2 SQIVND (reference sequence). The V end lost 6 bases, the J end lost 6 bases, and 11 bases lay between the germline ends. This CDR3 spans 12 amino acids. The CDR3 region has the DNA TGTGCCAGTAGAACAGGGTACGATGGCTACACCTTC. It translates to CASRTGYDGYTF.

This clone was counted a few times. The chain is built from TRBV6-5 and TRBJ1-4, with no clear D. Germline-derived CDR1 and CDR2 are MNHEY and SVGAGI. The CDR3 runs to 14 residues. Trimming cost V 2 bases and J 7 bases, with 11 bases left between them. CDR3 residues: CASSYDERSEKLFF. The CDR3 DNA reads as TGTGCCAGCAGTTACGATGAGAGGAGTGAAAAACTGTTTTTT.

The CDR3 is CASRDSMNTEAFF. CDR3 DNA sequence: TGTGCCAGCAGGGACAGTATGAACACTGAAGCTTTCTTT. J is TRBJ1-1 and V is TRBV6-5, with TRBD1 as a possible D gene (6 bases). V was pared by 6 bases and J by 0 bases, with 8 bases between. CDR1 MNHEY and CDR2 SVGAGI come from the germline V gene. This CDR3 has 13 amino acids.